Detailed here is one T cell receptor (beta chain). This clone's antigen is unknown. No base quality values were provided; no much bigger clone lies one nucleotide off. This sample is part of a study of graft-versus-host responses after intestinal transplantation (dated by TCRdb to about 2021). Study-level background: Multivisceral, liver-intestinal, or isolated intestinal transplants were received by the recipients. Of the 20 to 25 intestinal transplant recipients enrolled in the cohort, one of whom was a retransplant, 3 patients without pretransplant specimens were excluded. Graft-versus-host and host-versus-graft alloreactive T cell clones were tracked in the graft, circulation and bone marrow after intestinal transplantation using bulk TCR-beta CDR3 sequencing. All recipients received anti-thymocyte globulin induction followed by maintenance tacrolimus and steroids for around three years. To identify alloreactive clones, pre-transplant mixed lymphocyte reaction products were sequenced and then compared with unstimulated pre-transplant donor and recipient T cells. A peak of at least 4% donor T cells among recipient peripheral blood mononuclear cells was the definition used for donor T cell macrochimerism. Samples from three later patients were sequenced in-house on an Illumina MiSeq with MiXCR processing rather than by the commercial service. General findings and caveats noted by the study authors: High GvH to HvG T cell clonal ratios were observed in the allografts of patients with donor T cell macrochimerism. Early after transplant, peak levels of circulating GvH clones were associated with declines in HvG clones. GvH clones were detected in recipient bone marrow, and some of these GvH clones were observed earlier in ileal mucosa or blood, consistent with an intestinal mucosal origin. The relatively low number and heterogeneity of intestinal transplant patients limited the conclusions.

Preparation of the library involved the immunoSEQ multiplex PCR assay. For most patients, genomic DNA was isolated with the Qiagen DNeasy Blood and Tissue Kit and sent frozen to Adaptive Biotechnologies for TCR sequencing. For most patients, genomic DNA was subjected to high-throughput TCR-beta CDR3 sequencing by Adaptive Biotechnologies. As for the authors' bioinformatics: Adaptive's ImmunoSEQ software supplied the TCR sequencing data for around 19 patients, while MiXCR and VDJtools were used to process a few other patients. To correct CD4 versus CD8 sorting errors, sequences present in both subsets at a frequency ratio below 5:1 were removed. Because the origin of CDR3 nucleotide sequences shared between donor and recipient could not be assigned, those sequences were removed. At least 2-fold expansion over unstimulated cells and a minimum CFSE-low frequency of 0.002% (template counts) or 0.001% (read counts) were required for clones to be classified as alloreactive. Clones were considered mappable if detected in sequenced pre-transplant spleen, lymph node, or MLR CFSE-low populations of the donor or recipient. Cumulative frequency of alloreactive clones was calculated as a percentage of all sequences weighted by copy number. In TCRdb, the immuneACCESS table is reduced to in-frame sequences with V and J assigned. These tables do not hold every clone; where another copy was compared, an unresolved V gene accounts for under half, and the others remain unexplained. The D gene and trimming were derived from the DNA, and the V and J assignments and clone size from that table. The sample has about 86,000 clones on record, around 83% of them singletons. The biggest ten clones account for about 18% of the sample.

According to the study, the label for this sample's time point signals: cells obtained before transplantation from donor or recipient. CD3+CD4+ and CD3+CD8+ populations were FACS-sorted from unstimulated pre-transplant donor and recipient cells taken from spleen or lymph nodes. V loses 1 base, J loses 4 bases, and the germline ends lie 10 bases apart. The germline V gene (reference sequence) provides CDR1 MNHEY and CDR2 SMNVEV. The CDR3 runs 14 residues from the cysteine to the phenylalanine. The only DNA kept is the CDR3, 42 bases in frame from the first base. Sample: unstimulated CD8+ T cells sorted from spleen or lymph node cells, taken before intestinal transplant. The sequence joins TRBV27 to TRBJ1-2, with no reliable assignment of the D segment. The receptor was derived from a human donor who received an intestinal transplant. In nucleotides, the sequence is TGTGCCAGCAGTTTATTGGCCAGCCCCTATGGCTACACCTTC. This gives the protein CASSLLASPYGYTF.